This TCR beta chain was sequenced during a study of glioma-infiltrating T cells. Note on this clonotype: Antigen: not known. One end of the junction fails to match germline, which may point to a read error.

Looked up from germline, CDR1 is MNHEY and CDR2 is SVGEGT. The CDR3 covers 14 residues. The study's findings and limits: Non-neoplastic patients had below-expected tissue-blood divergence, while all gliomas exceeded expectation. Only very few CDR3 sequences appeared in both tissue and blood.

The iRepertoire nested amplicon-rescue multiplex PCR amplified TCR alpha and beta CDR3s from RNA. Tissue mRNA or PBMC total RNA, roughly 100-400 ng, went into one-step reverse transcription and amplification. Using its own MiXCR run on the multiplex PCR reads, TCRdb lists one record per CDR3 protein. Here the sample spans 160,000 or so distinct CDR3 sequences, around 42% being singletons. The V gene is TRBV6-2 or TRBV6-3, the J gene TRBJ2-5; 7 nucleotides line up with TRBD2. The DNA end favors TRBJ2-7, so the J call may be wrong. The specimen was glioma tissue, nonneoplastic brain tissue, or PBMCs (not recorded which). This receptor was taken from a human donor with low-grade glioma or glioblastoma, undergoing nonglioma brain surgery, or in good health (not recorded which). In DNA form, the CDR3 reads TGTGCCGGCAGTGCAGTCGGGGGGAGCAGCGAGCAGTACTTC. Translated: CAGSAVGGSSEQYF.